Below are 31 T cell receptor beta chains sequenced from a single sample in a study of human T cells and chemical hapten exposure (dated by TCRdb to the early 2020s). The sample's time point label, in plain terms: patch test 1, 2 weeks after DPC sensitization. This specimen's treatment or condition label, per the study, means: therapeutic diphenylcyclopropenone sensitization with weekly scalp DPC. Library preparation employed RACE. These reads were obtained on a NextSeq 500. Through fastp at Q25 and MiXCR, TCRdb rebuilt clones from the public reads, retaining in-frame beta chains. When rows share a CDR3 protein, they turn into one entry using the most common DNA and genes. The sample table shows about 120,000 distinct CDR3 sequences, and about 12% are seen once. The leading ten clones occupy approximately 1.5% of the sample. The sample in question was whole blood, obtained in connection with sensitization to the hapten diphenylcyclopropenone (DPC). These receptors all come from a woman between 50 and 59 years old with alopecia areata. Some clones in this sample may be carry-over from other donors' samples.

This clonotype was recorded a few times. V is TRBV3-1 and J is TRBJ1-2; no clear D. The V and J ends lost 0 bases and 2 bases respectively, with 7 bases between them. The CDR3 runs to 14 residues. Germline-derived CDR1 and CDR2 are LGHDT and YNNKEL (reference sequence). The CDR3: CASSQDLGNYGYTF. CDR3 sequence (DNA): TGTGCCAGCAGCCAAGATCTGGGGAACTATGGCTACACCTTC.

This clonotype was recorded many times. The CDR3 DNA reads TGTGCCAGCAGCCCCACAGGGGGCGTGGGTTGGGCACCCCTCCACTTT. Translated: CASSPTGGVGWAPLHF. The chain has TRBV7-8 and TRBJ1-6; 9 bases agree with TRBD1. Germline loops: CDR1 SGHVS, CDR2 FQNEAQ. The trim removed 5 bases at V and 11 bases at J, leaving 13 bases unmatched. The CDR3 contains 16 residues.

A word on this clonotype: A clone one base away is much larger, so this may be a read error. This sequence joins TRBV4-3 and TRBJ2-7; D perhaps matches TRBD2 (6 bases). CDR3 length: 14 residues. Germline V lookup: CDR1 LGHNA, CDR2 YSLEER. In nucleotides, the CDR3 is TGCGCCAGCAGCCAAGGGAGGGGTACCCACGAGCTGTACTTC. Translated: CASSQGRGTHELYF.

J is TRBJ2-5 and V is TRBV11-2; 8 positions match TRBD2. The V gene end was trimmed by 7 bases and the J gene end by 4 bases; junction bases not matched to a gene: 8. Germline V gives CDR1 SGHAT, CDR2 FQNNGV. This CDR3 has 14 amino acids. CDR3 amino acids: CASTREGGRETQYF. The CDR3 nucleotides read TGTGCCAGCACCCGGGAGGGAGGGAGAGAGACCCAGTACTTC. The whole variable domain, remainder taken from reference TRBV11-2 and TRBJ2-5, is EAGVAQSPRYKIIEKRQSVAFWCNPISGHATLYWYQQILGQGPKLLIQFQNNGVVDDSQLPKDRFSAERLKGVDSTLKIQPAKLEDSAVYLCASTREGGRETQYFGPGTRLLVL.

This chain connects TRBV5-1 to TRBJ2-7, with D possibly being TRBD1 or TRBD2 (5 bases each). The germline V gene encodes CDR1 SGHRS and CDR2 YFSETQ. V was pared by 0 bases and J by 0 bases, with 13 bases between. CDR3 size: 16 residues. CDR3: CASSLDGTASSYEQYF. In DNA, the CDR3 is TGCGCCAGCAGCTTGGACGGGACCGCTAGCTCCTACGAGCAGTACTTC.

This rearrangement joins TRBV20-1 to TRBJ1-5; D ambiguous. This CDR3 has 18 amino acids. Trimming cost V 3 bases and J 0 bases, with 21 bases left between them. Germline V gene sequence: CDR1 DFQATT, CDR2 SNEGSKA (reference sequence). The CDR3 DNA follows: TGCAGTGCTAGCAGATCCCTCCGATCAATTTATAGCAATCAGCCCCAGCATTTT. This encodes CSASRSLRSIYSNQPQHF.

The rearrangement links TRBV7-2 to TRBJ2-1; TRBD2 matches at 13 bases. Germline values: CDR1 SGHTA, CDR2 FQGNSA. CDR3 length: 17 amino acids. Trimming removed 5 bases from V and 8 bases from J; junction bases left unmatched: 12. DNA for the CDR3: TGTGCCAGCAGCCCCGACCGACTAGCGGGAGGCCGTGATGAGCAGTTCTTC. Translation gives CASSPDRLAGGRDEQFF.

The J gene is TRBJ2-1, the V gene TRBV4-1; D tentatively fits TRBD1 or TRBD2 (5 bases each). The CDR3 has 14 residues. Trimming removed 1 base from V and 7 bases from J, with 11 bases in between. CDR1 and CDR2 (germline): MGHRA, YSYEKL. In nucleotides, the CDR3 is TGCGCCAGCAGCCAAGGGTGGGGGTCGAATGAGCAGTTCTTC. Its translation is CASSQGWGSNEQFF.

The V and J genes are TRBV6-1 and TRBJ2-3, with D hard to call. CDR3 length: 16 residues. V gave up 2 bases and J gave up 2 bases, with 14 bases separating them. Germline assignment: CDR1 MNHNS and CDR2 SASEGT. CDR3 residues: CASSETPGFATDTQYF. The CDR3 DNA sequence: TGTGCCAGCAGTGAAACTCCCGGCTTTGCCACAGATACGCAGTATTTT.

Concerning this clonotype: A much larger clone is a single base away; this may be a read error. The chain couples TRBV5-6 to TRBJ1-1; D not certain. The germline gives CDR1 SGHDT, CDR2 YYEEEE. The CDR3 is made up of 14 amino acids. CDR3 coding DNA: TGTGTCAGCAGCTTGGACCTGCGGAACACTGAAGCTTTCTTT. It translates to CVSSLDLRNTEAFF. Filled out from reference TRBV5-6 and TRBJ1-1, the complete variable domain reads DAGVTQSPTHLIKTRGQQVTLRCSPKSGHDTVSWYQQALGQGPQFIFQYYEEEERQRGNFPDRFSGHQFPNYSSELNVNALLLGDSALYLCVSSLDLRNTEAFFGQGTRLTVV.

This chain links TRBV19 with TRBJ1-1; tentative D call: TRBD1 (5 bases). Between the trimmed V and J ends, which lost 7 bases and 1 base, there was a span of 13 bases. This CDR3 has 14 residues. Germline CDR1 LNHDA, CDR2 SQIVND (reference sequence). CDR3 sequence reads: CASTTMGGNTEAFF. In DNA form, the CDR3 reads TGTGCCAGTACTACGATGGGGGGGAACACTGAAGCTTTCTTT.

This clonotype was observed at least ten times. The genes are TRBV7-6 and TRBJ2-1; possible D gene TRBD2, 6 bases. From germline, CDR1 is SGHVS and CDR2 FNYEAQ. The V end was cut by 3 bases, the J end by 4 bases, with 16 bases between. The CDR3 loop spans 16 amino acids. CDR3 region: CASSFSGDLRYNEQFF. The CDR3 DNA is TGTGCCAGCAGCTTCTCGGGGGACCTACGATACAATGAGCAGTTCTTC.

This clonotype was seen only a few times. The chain employs TRBV7-6 and TRBJ2-3; possibly TRBD2 for D (5 bases). With 5 bases removed from V and 8 bases from J, the gap between germline ends came to 11 bases. CDR1 SGHVS and CDR2 FNYEAQ come from the germline V gene. The CDR3 covers 12 residues. CDR3 bases: TGTGCCAGCAGCCCGGGGAGTAGTACGCAGTATTTT. Residues: CASSPGSSTQYF.

The chain uses TRBV6-5 and TRBJ1-6; 7 bases line up with TRBD1. The CDR3 length is 14 residues. CDR1 is MNHEY, CDR2 SVGAGI, per germline. V lost 5 bases, J lost 10 bases, and 8 bases stayed unmatched. The CDR3 protein is CASSQDRTTSPLHF. For the CDR3, the DNA is TGTGCCAGCAGTCAGGACAGGACGACCTCACCCCTCCACTTT.

The chain employs TRBV15 and TRBJ1-2; no definite D call. The V gene lost 2 bases and the J gene lost 4 bases, with 17 bases spanning the gap. The CDR3 length is 16 residues. Germline V gives CDR1 LNHNV, CDR2 YYDKDF (reference sequence). CDR3 nucleotide sequence: TGTGCCACCAGCAGACCCATACCCGGTAGACTCTATGGCTACACCTTC. Protein: CATSRPIPGRLYGYTF.

The rearrangement joins TRBV6-2 or TRBV6-3 to TRBJ1-1; 7 bases are shared with TRBD1. Unmatched junction bases numbered 10, after V lost 10 bases and J lost 8 bases. CDR3 length equals 12 residues. Germline V gene data show CDR1 as MNHEY and CDR2 as SVGEGT. The CDR3 coding sequence is TGTGCCACCAAGACCGGGACAGCCGAAGCTTTCTTT. Residues: CATKTGTAEAFF.

Regarding this clonotype: With a much larger clone just one base away, this may be a read error. This sequence joins TRBV23-1 and TRBJ2-5; the D is unclear. TRBV23-1 is flagged as an ORF with uncertain function. V shed 4 bases and J shed 6 bases, with 18 bases lying between them. The CDR3 has 15 amino acids. The CDR3 bases are TGCGCCAGCAGTCGCCAACTACCGCCAAACCAGACCCAGTACTTC. Protein sequence: CASSRQLPPNQTQYF.

The table lists this clonotype with many counts. The V and J genes are TRBV20-1 and TRBJ2-7, with 12 positions matching TRBD2. CDR3 length equals 14 residues. In germline, CDR1 is DFQATT, CDR2 SNEGSKA (reference sequence). J was trimmed by 4 bases and V by 5 bases; bases with no gene match: 6. The CDR3 bases are TGCAGTGCTCCTCTAGCGGGAGGGCCGTACGAGCAGTACTTC. Encoded protein: CSAPLAGGPYEQYF.

As for this clonotype: A much larger clone lies one base from this, so it may be a read error. The chain joins TRBV24-1 to TRBJ2-2, with unresolved D. The CDR3 sequence is 14 residues long. The germline gives CDR1 KGHDR, CDR2 SFDVKD. The CDR3 DNA reads TGTGCCGCCAGTGATTTGGGCAACACCGGGGAGCTGTTTTTT. It encodes CAASDLGNTGELFF.

V gene TRBV7-2 combines with J gene TRBJ2-5; no firm D call. This CDR3 spans 18 amino acids. Trimming stripped 1 base from V and 4 bases from J, with 22 bases between. The germline V gene encodes CDR1 SGHTA and CDR2 FQGNSA. Written as DNA, the CDR3 is TGTGCCAGCAGCTTAGTATCTTCTCTTGGGATTTCAAGAGAGACCCAGTACTTC. Translating it yields CASSLVSSLGISRETQYF. Variable domain in full (rest from reference TRBV7-2 and TRBJ2-5): GAGVSQSPSNKVTEKGKDVELRCDPISGHTALYWYRQSLGQGLEFLIYFQGNSAPDKSGLPSDRFSAERTGGSVSTLTIQRTQQEDSAVYLCASSLVSSLGISRETQYFGPGTRLLVL.

Only a few counts were recorded for this clonotype. The chain recombines TRBV25-1 with TRBJ1-3, with 9 positions matching TRBD1. With V trimmed by 6 bases and J by 2 bases, 2 bases remained unmatched. This CDR3 is 14 amino acids long. Germline V gives CDR1 MGHDK, CDR2 SYGVNS. CDR3 amino acids: CASRDRGAGNTIYF. DNA for the CDR3: TGTGCCAGCAGGGACAGGGGCGCTGGAAACACCATATATTTT.

This clonotype has a single count. This may stem from a read error, because a much larger clone lies one nucleotide away. This chain links TRBV6-2 or TRBV6-3 with TRBJ1-1, with no clear D. Germline V lookup: CDR1 MNHEY, CDR2 SVGEGT. The CDR3 consists of 13 residues. V lost 3 bases to trimming and J lost 3 bases, with 8 bases between them. The DNA for the CDR3 is TGTGCCAGCAGTTATCGGCAGTACACTGAAGCTTTCTTT. Its translation is CASSYRQYTEAFF.

This clonotype has ten or more counts. The chain uses TRBV12-3 or TRBV12-4 and TRBJ1-1, with D tentatively TRBD1 (5 bases). This CDR3 region has 15 residues. V lost 2 bases, J lost 4 bases, and 14 bases lay in between. In nucleotides, the CDR3 is TGTGCCAGCAGTTTATCTAACAGGCTGAGCACTGAAGCTTTCTTT. The encoded protein is CASSLSNRLSTEAFF.

This clonotype came up many times. The CDR3 here is CSVDLQDSSEQYF. CDR3 nucleotides: TGCAGCGTGGACCTCCAGGACAGTAGCGAGCAGTACTTC. This chain connects TRBV29-1 to TRBJ2-7; D is possibly TRBD1 (6 bases). CDR1 and CDR2 from the germline V gene are SQVTM and ANQGSEA. V dropped 6 bases and J dropped 6 bases, with 18 bases sitting between them. The CDR3 totals 13 residues.

The rearrangement joins TRBV2 to TRBJ2-2; D not resolved. Trimming shortened V by 4 bases and J by 4 bases, and 13 bases separated the two germline ends. The CDR3 sequence is 15 residues long. Germline V gene sequence: CDR1 SNHLY, CDR2 FYNNEI. CDR3 sequence: CASSGPGKFTGELFF. In DNA form, the CDR3 reads TGTGCCAGCAGTGGACCAGGAAAGTTCACCGGGGAGCTGTTTTTT.

This clonotype occurred a few times. The V gene is TRBV7-2, the J gene TRBJ1-5; D not certain. This CDR3 has 13 amino acids. Germline CDR1 reads SGHTA; CDR2 reads FQGNSA. Trimming pared 6 bases from V and 3 bases from J, leaving 9 bases between. The CDR3 region is CASRQTSNQPQHF. CDR3 coding DNA: TGTGCCAGCAGACAGACCTCCAATCAGCCCCAGCATTTT.

This clonotype has a count of ten or more. V is TRBV29-1 and J is TRBJ2-2; D remains unclear. With 1 base removed from V and 4 bases from J, the gap between germline ends came to 16 bases. This CDR3 contains 16 residues. Per the germline V gene, CDR1 is SQVTM and CDR2 is ANQGSEA. The CDR3 nucleotides read TGCAGCGTTGAAGTAGCAGGAATGCGTAGCACCGGGGAGCTGTTTTTT. Translating it yields CSVEVAGMRSTGELFF.

This clonotype appeared a few times. V and J are TRBV6-1 and TRBJ1-5; 7 bases map to TRBD1. CDR3 length: 15 residues. CDR1 and CDR2 (germline): MNHNS, SASEGT. The V gene end was trimmed by 7 bases and the J gene end by 4 bases; junction bases not matched to a gene: 10. CDR3 amino acids: CASINIQGRNQPQHF. The DNA of the CDR3 is TGTGCCAGCATTAATATACAGGGGCGAAATCAGCCCCAGCATTTT.

J is TRBJ2-7 and V is TRBV28, with a weak D call TRBD2 (5 bases). The V gene's germline CDR1 is MDHEN and CDR2 SYDVKM. This CDR3 contains 16 residues. V was clipped by 4 bases and J by 3 bases, with 19 bases between them. The CDR3, as DNA: TGTGCCAGCAGTTCCCCGGGCAGCGGAGAACTCTACGAGCAGTACTTC. It codes for CASSSPGSGELYEQYF.

This clonotype has at least ten counts. The genes are TRBV12-3 or TRBV12-4 and TRBJ1-1, with no clear D. V dropped 3 bases and J dropped 4 bases, with 12 bases sitting between them. The CDR3 runs 14 residues. CDR3 sequence (DNA): TGTGCCAGCAGTTTTGGCGGGAAGGGCACTGAAGCTTTCTTT. It specifies CASSFGGKGTEAFF.

This clonotype came up a few times. The rearrangement joins TRBV20-1 to TRBJ2-1; 8 bases map to TRBD2. CDR1 DFQATT and CDR2 SNEGSKA come from the germline V gene (reference sequence). V gave up 5 bases and J gave up 1 base; unmatched junction bases: 4. The CDR3 totals 14 residues. The CDR3 nucleotides are TGCAGTGCTTTTAGCGGGAATTCCTACAATGAGCAGTTCTTC. Translated, it gives CSAFSGNSYNEQFF.